Given below is one TCR beta chain in context. The CDR3 contains 12 residues. Trimming cost V 5 bases and J 6 bases; bases outside gene matches: 4. These data come from a study of blood T cell repertoires in COVID-19. Study at large: COVID-19 samples, acute and convalescent, were from the United States, Italy and Spain. T cells, B-cell-depleted T cells, or PBMCs provided the cDNA or gDNA that served as material.

Per the original data handling: Amplification with reference gene primers provided the estimates of nucleated cell counts. Libraries were prepared by immunoSEQ multiplex PCR; TCRdb keeps only in-frame clonotypes and omits some of them. V, J and clone size are taken as reported in that table, and D and trimming were inferred from the DNA itself. This sample has 70,000 to 75,000 clones, with 88% found just once. This TCR was recovered from a human donor in a cohort sampled during active COVID-19. Material: peripheral blood. The chain joins TRBV12-3 or TRBV12-4 to TRBJ2-7; the match to TRBD1 covers 7 bases. CDR3 region: CASSPQGFEQYF. The DNA for the CDR3 is TGTGCCAGCAGTCCACAGGGGTTCGAGCAGTACTTC.